The T cell receptor beta chain described here comes from a study of blood T cell repertoires in COVID-19. Study at large: Samples taken during acute and convalescent COVID-19 were collected in the United States, Italy and Spain. PBMCs, B-cell-depleted T cells, or T cells were the source of the cDNA or gDNA that made up the material.

As originally analysed: Estimation of nucleated cell counts was performed using reference gene primer amplification. The assay was immunoSEQ multiplex PCR, and TCRdb's table has in-frame clones only and misses some. V and J calls and clone size come straight from that table; D and trimming were deduced from the DNA. This table has approximately 11,000 clones, approximately 91% appearing once. The CDR3 has 18 residues. The V and J ends lost 3 bases and 2 bases, in that order; junction bases with no gene match: 8. The germline V gene encodes CDR1 LGHNA and CDR2 YNFKEQ. The origin of this receptor is a woman aged 60-75 years with active COVID-19. The chain combines TRBV4-2 with TRBJ2-3; TRBD2 aligns across 13 bases. The sample taken for sequencing was peripheral blood. The CDR3 protein is CASSQETSGGLNTDTQYF. The CDR3 nucleotides are TGTGCCAGCAGCCAGGAGACTAGCGGGGGGTTAAACACAGATACGCAGTATTTT.